This T cell receptor beta chain appears in the sequencing data of a study of T-cell reconstitution after alpha-beta-depleted transplantation in children. This clonotype was found a few times. The ends lost 4 bases at V and 0 bases at J; junction bases unmatched: 12. Per germline, CDR1 DFQATT and CDR2 SNEGSKA (reference sequence). The CDR3 consists of 16 residues. The TCRbeta library was prepared with unique molecular identifiers. MiXCR, run by TCRdb on the PCR reads, gives a single entry per CDR3 protein. The sample shows about 610,000 distinct CDR3 sequences, more than 9% of them seen only once. The TCR originated in a human donor who donated a stem cell graft to a child with acute myeloid leukemia. V and J are TRBV20-1 and TRBJ2-7, with 7 bases fitting TRBD1. The source was PBMCs from the stem cell graft donor, collected from the stem cell graft. In DNA, the CDR3 is TGCAGTGCTACCCCAAGGGGACAGCGAAGCTCCTACGAGCAGTACTTC. Residues: CSATPRGQRSSYEQYF.